The sequence of this TCR beta chain was determined in a study of T cell responses to AZD1222 COVID-19 vaccine. Notes on the study in general: Donors were mostly white British, more females; clonal diversity possibly underestimated. At baseline, just a handful of AZD1222 recipients tested seropositive. With two AZD1222 doses given, Spike-specific TCR breadth and depth both rose.

Analyses pooled second doses at about 4 or about 12 weeks. The germline CDR1 and CDR2 sequences are SEHNR and FQNEAQ (reference sequence). V was shortened by 2 bases and J by 3 bases, with 8 bases between the two germline ends. This CDR3 is built from 14 residues. Assay: immunoSEQ multiplex PCR; the TCRdb copy retains only in-frame clones and omits some. This table holds 150,000 or so clones, approximately 90% found once. On this clone itself: No antigen is known for it.

Here the sequenced sample was peripheral blood, taken 28 days after the second AZD1222 dose. The rearrangement links TRBV7-9 to TRBJ1-5; D is ambiguous. This clonotype was obtained from an adult who received the AZD1222 COVID-19 vaccine. CDR3 nucleotide sequence: TGTGCCAGCAGCTTACCCGGGGACAATCAGCCCCAGCATTTT. It specifies CASSLPGDNQPQHF.